Reported below is one TCR beta chain. This sample is drawn from a study of blood T cell repertoires in COVID-19. Study-level information: The origin of the acute and convalescent COVID-19 samples was the United States, Italy and Spain. PBMCs, B-cell-depleted T cells, or T cells provided the cDNA or gDNA that made up the material.

Assignment of participants to cohorts was predicated upon participant-reported clinical history. Two consecutive negative NP/OP PCR tests, clearance, or resolved symptoms defined Cohort 3 recovery. Profiling relied on immunoSEQ multiplex PCR, and the TCRdb table lists in-frame clones only, not all of them. Found here are roughly 46,000 clones, about 88% of them singletons; the top ten hold around 3.1%. The source of this sequence is a woman aged 45-60 years who had recovered from COVID-19. Sequencing was carried out using PBMCs or T cells enriched from blood (not recorded which).

This CDR3 is CASSTGQGSTEAFF. CDR3 sequence (DNA): TGTGCCAGCAGCACCGGACAGGGGAGCACTGAAGCTTTCTTT. This chain links TRBV6-5 with TRBJ1-1; TRBD1 matches 9 bases. J was trimmed by 4 bases and V by 6 bases; bases with no gene match: 6. This CDR3 spans 14 amino acids. CDR1 MNHEY and CDR2 SVGAGI come from the germline V gene.